This T cell receptor (beta chain) was documented in a study of type 1 regulatory T cells. Overall study context: This in vitro CD4 product, T-allo10, is enriched for Tr1 cells and alloantigen-specific.

As to this clonotype: Antigen: not known.

The CDR3 has 13 amino acids. V was clipped by 2 bases and J by 5 bases, with 8 bases between them. Germline loops: CDR1 LNHNV, CDR2 YYDKDF (reference sequence). General study results and limits: Tr1 cells had a more restricted TCR repertoire than non-Tr1 cells.

TCRdb reanalysed the reads using MiXCR and keeps one entry per CDR3 protein. The profile covers more than 50,000 distinct CDR3 sequences, with approximately 60% appearing a single time and 1.5% to 2% taken by the ten largest. The clonotype comes from a human donor in good health. The sample comprised cultured non-Tr1 T cells, either the whole culture or a sorted T cell fraction (not recorded which). The chain joins TRBV15 to TRBJ2-3; possible D gene TRBD1, 5 bases. CDR3 residues: CATSRNRGDTQYF. The CDR3 DNA is TGTGCCACCAGCAGAAATAGGGGAGATACGCAGTATTTT.